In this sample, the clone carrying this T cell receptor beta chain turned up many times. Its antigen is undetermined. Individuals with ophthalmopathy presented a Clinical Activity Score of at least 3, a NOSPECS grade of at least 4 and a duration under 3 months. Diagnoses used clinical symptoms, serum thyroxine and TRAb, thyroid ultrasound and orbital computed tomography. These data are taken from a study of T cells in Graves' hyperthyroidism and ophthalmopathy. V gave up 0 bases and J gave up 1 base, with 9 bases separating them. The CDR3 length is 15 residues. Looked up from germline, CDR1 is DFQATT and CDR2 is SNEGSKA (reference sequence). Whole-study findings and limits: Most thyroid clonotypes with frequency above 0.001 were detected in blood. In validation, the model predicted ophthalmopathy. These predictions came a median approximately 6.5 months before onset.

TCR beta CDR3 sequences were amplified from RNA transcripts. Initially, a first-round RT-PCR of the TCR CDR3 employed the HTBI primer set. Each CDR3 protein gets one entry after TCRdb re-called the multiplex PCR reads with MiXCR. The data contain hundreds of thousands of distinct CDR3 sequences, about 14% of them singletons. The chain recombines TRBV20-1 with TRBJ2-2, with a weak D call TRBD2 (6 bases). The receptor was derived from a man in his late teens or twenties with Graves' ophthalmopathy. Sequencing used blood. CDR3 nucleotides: TGCAGTGCTAGAGATTGGAGGGTGAACACCGGGGAGCTGTTTTTT. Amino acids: CSARDWRVNTGELFF.